The next 11 T cell receptor beta chains were all read from a single sample in a study of OX40 agonist ivuxolimab in advanced cancers. This table comes from immunoSEQ multiplex PCR, and its TCRdb copy is limited to in-frame clones, with some not included. The data show about 17,000 clones, roughly 82% seen once. The starting material was CD4+ or CD8+ T cells sorted from blood, obtained in a trial of the OX40 agonist ivuxolimab. The source is an adult with an advanced solid tumor such as melanoma, head and neck, liver or kidney cancer.

J is TRBJ2-4 and V is TRBV4-2, with 10 nucleotides matching TRBD2. The germline gives CDR1 LGHNA, CDR2 YNFKEQ. The V gene end was trimmed by 3 bases and the J gene end by 7 bases; junction bases not matched to a gene: 12. CDR3 length: 17 amino acids. CDR3 bases: TGTGCCAGCAGCCACCATCTAGCGGGAGTAGTTATTAACATTCAGTACTTC. This translates into CASSHHLAGVVINIQYF.

This sequence joins TRBV16 and TRBJ2-5; no definite D call. The DNA end favors TRBJ2-7, so the J call may be wrong. The CDR3 spans 12 residues. Per the germline V gene, CDR1 is KGHSY and CDR2 is FQNENV. The DNA of the CDR3 is TGTGCCAGCAGCCAACATATCCACGAGCAGTACTTC. Protein product: CASSQHIHEQYF.

The chain recombines TRBV5-4 with TRBJ2-5, with D possibly matching TRBD1 (5 bases). The CDR3 is 13 residues long. V lost 2 bases to trimming and J lost 2 bases, with 7 bases between them. Germline values: CDR1 SGHNT, CDR2 YYREEE (reference sequence). The DNA for the CDR3 is TGTGCCAGCAGCTTTGCAGGGCAAGAGACCCAGTACTTC. It translates to CASSFAGQETQYF.

The J gene is TRBJ1-2, the V gene TRBV6-6; 7 positions agree with TRBD1. CDR3 length: 12 residues. Looked up from germline, CDR1 is MNHNY and CDR2 is SVGAGI (reference sequence). J gave up 5 bases and V 7 bases, and 4 bases lay outside the gene matches. In DNA form, the CDR3 reads TGTGCCAGCAACGACAGGGTTTATGGCTACACCTTC. Translating gives CASNDRVYGYTF.

The chain uses TRBV27 and TRBJ2-5; possibly TRBD1 for D (5 bases). The CDR3 is made up of 14 amino acids. V lost 2 bases to trimming and J lost 7 bases, with 14 bases between them. CDR1 and CDR2 (germline): MNHEY, SMNVEV (reference sequence). CDR3 sequence reads: CASSLADSPGTQYF. CDR3 DNA sequence: TGTGCCAGCAGTTTAGCCGACAGCCCGGGGACCCAGTACTTC.

The genes are TRBV29-1 and TRBJ1-1, with 7 bases lining up with TRBD1. This CDR3 region has 13 residues. V lost 3 bases to trimming and J lost 4 bases; unmatched junction nucleotides: 5. Germline loops: CDR1 SQVTM, CDR2 ANQGSEA. The CDR3 reads CSVEGRGTTEAFF. CDR3 in DNA: TGCAGCGTTGAGGGCAGGGGGACCACTGAAGCTTTCTTT. Complete variable domain (other parts from reference TRBV29-1 and TRBJ1-1): SAVISQKPSRDICQRGTSLTIQCQVDSQVTMMFWYRQQPGQSLTLIATANQGSEATYESGFVIDKFPISRPNLTFSTLTVSNMSPEDSSIYLCSVEGRGTTEAFFGQGTRLTVV.

This chain links TRBV9 with TRBJ2-7; 14 nucleotides line up with TRBD2. This CDR3 contains 15 residues. Germline V gene lookup returns CDR1 SGDLS and CDR2 YYNGEE. V lost 2 bases and J lost 4; bases outside the gene matches: 2. This CDR3 reads CASSVGLAGEYEQYF. CDR3 DNA: TGTGCCAGCAGCGTGGGACTAGCGGGAGAGTACGAGCAGTACTTC.

The CDR3 region is CASSLVTSGGGELFF. As DNA, the CDR3 is TGTGCCAGCAGCTTAGTGACTAGCGGAGGTGGGGAGCTGTTTTTT. The chain joins TRBV11-2 to TRBJ2-2; 9 bases align to TRBD2. CDR3 size: 15 residues. V dropped 1 base and J dropped 8; count of bases not matched to a gene: 5. Germline loops: CDR1 SGHAT, CDR2 FQNNGV.

The rearrangement links TRBV28 to TRBJ1-4; D possibly corresponds to TRBD1 (6 bases). This CDR3 contains 14 residues. Trimming stripped 7 bases from V and 7 bases from J, with 16 bases between. Germline CDR1 and CDR2: MDHEN and SYDVKM. The CDR3, as DNA: TGTGCCAGCACCGAAACAGGGTCGACTGAAAAACTGTTTTTT. Translating gives CASTETGSTEKLFF.

The chain links TRBV19 to TRBJ1-5; 7 positions agree with TRBD1. Germline V lookup: CDR1 LNHDA, CDR2 SQIVND (reference sequence). V lost 3 bases to trimming and J lost 1 base; unmatched junction nucleotides: 3. This CDR3 is 15 amino acids long. In DNA, the CDR3 is TGTGCCAGTAGTATGGGACAGAGGAGCAATCAGCCCCAGCATTTT. Amino acid sequence: CASSMGQRSNQPQHF.

This clone appeared a single time. V usage is TRBV7-3 and J usage is TRBJ2-3; D uncertain. The CDR3 loop spans 14 amino acids. Trimming stripped 2 bases from V and 0 bases from J, with 6 bases between. Per germline, CDR1 SGHTA and CDR2 FQGTGA. CDR3 loop: CASSLSRSTDTQYF. As DNA, the CDR3 is TGTGCCAGCAGCTTATCTCGGAGCACAGATACGCAGTATTTT. The variable domain in full, completed from reference TRBV7-3 and TRBJ2-3, reads GAGVSQTPSNKVTEKGKYVELRCDPISGHTALYWYRQSLGQGPEFLIYFQGTGAADDSGLPNDRFFAVRPEGSVSTLKIQRTERGDSAVYLCASSLSRSTDTQYFGPGTRLTVL.